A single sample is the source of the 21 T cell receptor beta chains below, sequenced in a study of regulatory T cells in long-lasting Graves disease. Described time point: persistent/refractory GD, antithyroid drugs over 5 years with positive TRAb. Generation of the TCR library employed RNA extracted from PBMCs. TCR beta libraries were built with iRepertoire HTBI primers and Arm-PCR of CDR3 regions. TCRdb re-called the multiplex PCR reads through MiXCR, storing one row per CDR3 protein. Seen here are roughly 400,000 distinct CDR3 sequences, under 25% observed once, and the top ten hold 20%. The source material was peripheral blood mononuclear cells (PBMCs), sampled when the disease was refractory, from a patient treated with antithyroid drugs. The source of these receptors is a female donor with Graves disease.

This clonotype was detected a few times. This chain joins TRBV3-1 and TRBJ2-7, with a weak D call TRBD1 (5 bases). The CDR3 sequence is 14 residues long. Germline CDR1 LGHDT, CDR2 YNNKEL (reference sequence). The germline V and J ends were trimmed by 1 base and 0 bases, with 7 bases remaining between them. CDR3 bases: TGTGCCAGCAGCCAAGTGGGGCCCTCCTACGAGCAGTACTTC. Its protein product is CASSQVGPSYEQYF.

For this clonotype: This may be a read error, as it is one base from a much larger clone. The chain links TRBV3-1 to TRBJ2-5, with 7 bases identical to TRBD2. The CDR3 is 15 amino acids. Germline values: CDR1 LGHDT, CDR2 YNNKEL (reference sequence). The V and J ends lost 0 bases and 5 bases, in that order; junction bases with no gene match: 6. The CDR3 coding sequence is TGTGCCAGCAGCCAAGATGCAAGCGGGATGGAGACCCAGTACTTC. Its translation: CASSQDASGMETQYF.

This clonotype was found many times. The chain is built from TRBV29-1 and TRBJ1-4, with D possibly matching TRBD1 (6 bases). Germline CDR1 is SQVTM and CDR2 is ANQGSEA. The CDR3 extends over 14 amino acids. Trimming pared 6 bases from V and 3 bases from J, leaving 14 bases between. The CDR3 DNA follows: TGCAGCGTCGCCACAGGGACGGCTAATGAAAAACTGTTTTTT. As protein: CSVATGTANEKLFF.

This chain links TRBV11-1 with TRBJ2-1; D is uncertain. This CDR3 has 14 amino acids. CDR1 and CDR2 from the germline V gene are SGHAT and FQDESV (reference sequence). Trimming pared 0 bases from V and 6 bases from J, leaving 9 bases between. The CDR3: CASSLAQGGNEQFF. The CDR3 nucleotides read TGTGCCAGCAGCTTAGCGCAAGGCGGCAATGAGCAGTTCTTC.

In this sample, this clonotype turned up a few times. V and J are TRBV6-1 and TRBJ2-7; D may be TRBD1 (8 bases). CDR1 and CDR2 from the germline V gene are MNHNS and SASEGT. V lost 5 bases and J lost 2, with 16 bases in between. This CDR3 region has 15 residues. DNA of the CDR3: TGTGCCAGCAGTCCGAAACAGGGGGGGGCCTACGAGCAGTACTTC. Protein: CASSPKQGGAYEQYF.

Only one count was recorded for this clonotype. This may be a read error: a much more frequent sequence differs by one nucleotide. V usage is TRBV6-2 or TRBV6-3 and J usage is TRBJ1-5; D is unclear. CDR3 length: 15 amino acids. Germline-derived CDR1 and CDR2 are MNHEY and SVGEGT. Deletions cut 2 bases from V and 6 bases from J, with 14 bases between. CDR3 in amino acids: CASSYDSGNSQPQHF. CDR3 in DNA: TGTGCCAGCAGTTACGACTCTGGGAACAGTCAGCCCCAGCATTTT.

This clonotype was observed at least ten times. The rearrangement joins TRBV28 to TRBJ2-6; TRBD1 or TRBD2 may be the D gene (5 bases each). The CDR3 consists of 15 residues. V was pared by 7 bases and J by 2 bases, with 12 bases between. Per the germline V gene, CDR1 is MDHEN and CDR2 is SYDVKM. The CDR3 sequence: CASTSGDAGANVLTF. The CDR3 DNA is TGTGCCAGCACCAGTGGGGACGCTGGGGCCAACGTCCTGACTTTC.

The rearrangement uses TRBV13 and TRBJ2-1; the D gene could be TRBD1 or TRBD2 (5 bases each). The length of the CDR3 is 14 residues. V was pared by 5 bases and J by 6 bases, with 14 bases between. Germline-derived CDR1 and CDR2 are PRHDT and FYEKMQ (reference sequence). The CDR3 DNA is TGTGCCAGCAGCGAAACCGGGACGCGCAATGAGCAGTTCTTC. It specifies CASSETGTRNEQFF. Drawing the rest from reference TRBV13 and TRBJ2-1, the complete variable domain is AAGVIQSPRHLIKEKRETATLKCYPIPRHDTVYWYQQGPGQDPQFLISFYEKMQSDKGSIPDRFSAQQFSDYHSELNMSSLELGDSALYFCASSETGTRNEQFFGPGTRLTVL.

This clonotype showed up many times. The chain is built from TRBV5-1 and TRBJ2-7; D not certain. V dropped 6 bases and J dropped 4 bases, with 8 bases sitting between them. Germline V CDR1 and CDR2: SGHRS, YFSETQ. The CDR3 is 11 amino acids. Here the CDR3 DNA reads TGCGCCAGCATACCGCTGTACGAGCAGTACTTC. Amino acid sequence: CASIPLYEQYF.

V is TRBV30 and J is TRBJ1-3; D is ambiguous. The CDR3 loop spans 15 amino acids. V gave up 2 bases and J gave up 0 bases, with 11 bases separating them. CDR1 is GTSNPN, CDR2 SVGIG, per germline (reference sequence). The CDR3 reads CAWSLRRRSGNTIYF. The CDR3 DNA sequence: TGTGCCTGGAGTCTTAGACGGCGCTCTGGAAACACCATATATTTT. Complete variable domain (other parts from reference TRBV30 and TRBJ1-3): SQTIHQWPATLVQPVGSPLSLECTVEGTSNPNLYWYRQAAGRGLQLLFYSVGIGQISSEVPQNLSASRPQDRQFILSSKKLLLSDSGFYLCAWSLRRRSGNTIYFGEGSWLTVV.

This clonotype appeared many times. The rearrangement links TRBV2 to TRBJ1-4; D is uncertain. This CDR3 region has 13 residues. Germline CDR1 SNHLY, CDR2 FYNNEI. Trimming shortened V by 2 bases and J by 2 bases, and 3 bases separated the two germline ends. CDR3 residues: CASSESTNEKLFF. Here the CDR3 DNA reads TGTGCCAGCAGTGAATCGACTAATGAAAAACTGTTTTTT.

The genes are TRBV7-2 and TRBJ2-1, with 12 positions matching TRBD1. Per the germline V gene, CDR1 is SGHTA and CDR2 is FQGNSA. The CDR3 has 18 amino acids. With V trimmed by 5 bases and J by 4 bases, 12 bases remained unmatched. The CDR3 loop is CASSPGPGQGANYNEQFF. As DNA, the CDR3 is TGTGCCAGCAGCCCCGGGCCGGGACAGGGGGCGAATTACAATGAGCAGTTCTTC.

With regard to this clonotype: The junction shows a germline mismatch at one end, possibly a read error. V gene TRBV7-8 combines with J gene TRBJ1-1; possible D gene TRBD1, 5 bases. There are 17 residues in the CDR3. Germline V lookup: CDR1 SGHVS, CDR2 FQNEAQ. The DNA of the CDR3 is TGCGCCAGCAGCCAAGAACCCCCTGGACACAAGGGGACTGAAGCTTTCTTT. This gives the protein CASSQEPPGHKGTEAFF.

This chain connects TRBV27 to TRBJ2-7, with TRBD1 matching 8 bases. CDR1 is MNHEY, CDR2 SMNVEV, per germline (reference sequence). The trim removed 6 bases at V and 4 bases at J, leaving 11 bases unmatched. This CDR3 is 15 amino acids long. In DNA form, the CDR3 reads TGTGCCAGCAGCGGGCCGGGACAGGCCTTATACGAGCAGTACTTC. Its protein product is CASSGPGQALYEQYF.

Written as DNA, the CDR3 is TGTGCCAGCAGTCCCACGAATGAAAAACTGTTTTTT. Translated: CASSPTNEKLFF. V and J are TRBV6-1 and TRBJ1-4, with D hard to call. Germline loops: CDR1 MNHNS, CDR2 SASEGT. The V gene lost 5 bases and the J gene lost 5 bases, with 6 bases spanning the gap. The CDR3 extends over 12 amino acids.

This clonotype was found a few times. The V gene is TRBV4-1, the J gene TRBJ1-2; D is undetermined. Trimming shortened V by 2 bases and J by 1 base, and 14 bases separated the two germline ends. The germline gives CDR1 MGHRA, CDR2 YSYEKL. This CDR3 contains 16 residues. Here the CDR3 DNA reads TGCGCCAGCAGCCAACGCGACCAAATGAGTAACTATGGCTACACCTTC. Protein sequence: CASSQRDQMSNYGYTF.

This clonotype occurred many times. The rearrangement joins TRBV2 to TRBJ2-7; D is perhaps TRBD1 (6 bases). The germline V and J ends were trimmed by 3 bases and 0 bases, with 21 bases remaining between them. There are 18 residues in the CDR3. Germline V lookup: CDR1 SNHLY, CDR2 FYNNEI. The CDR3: CASSDLQGLFGRSYEQYF. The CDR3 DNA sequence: TGTGCCAGCAGTGATTTACAGGGTTTATTTGGTCGCTCCTACGAGCAGTACTTC.

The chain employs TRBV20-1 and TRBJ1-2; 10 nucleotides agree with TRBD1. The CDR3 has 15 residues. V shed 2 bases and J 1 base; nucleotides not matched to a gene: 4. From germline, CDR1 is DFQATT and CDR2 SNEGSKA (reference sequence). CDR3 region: CSARRGQGNNYGYTF. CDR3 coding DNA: TGCAGTGCTAGAAGGGGACAGGGGAATAACTATGGCTACACCTTC.

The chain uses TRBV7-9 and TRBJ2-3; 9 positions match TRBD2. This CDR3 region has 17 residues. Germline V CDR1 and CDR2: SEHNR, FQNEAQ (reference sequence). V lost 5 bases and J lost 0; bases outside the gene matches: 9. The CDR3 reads CASSLTGTSRSTDTQYF. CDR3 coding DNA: TGTGCCAGCAGCCTCACAGGGACTAGCAGAAGCACAGATACGCAGTATTTT. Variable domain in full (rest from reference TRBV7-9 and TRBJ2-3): DTGVSQNPRHKITKRGQNVTFRCDPISEHNRLYWYRQTLGQGPEFLTYFQNEAQLEKSRLLSDRFSAERPKGSFSTLEIQRTEQGDSAMYLCASSLTGTSRSTDTQYFGPGTRLTVL.

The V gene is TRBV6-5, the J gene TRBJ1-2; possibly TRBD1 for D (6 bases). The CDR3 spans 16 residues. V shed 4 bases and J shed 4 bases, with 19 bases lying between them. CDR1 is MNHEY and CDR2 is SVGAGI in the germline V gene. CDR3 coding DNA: TGTGCCAGCAGTTCCCAGCAATTGACAGGTTTCTATGGCTACACCTTC. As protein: CASSSQQLTGFYGYTF.

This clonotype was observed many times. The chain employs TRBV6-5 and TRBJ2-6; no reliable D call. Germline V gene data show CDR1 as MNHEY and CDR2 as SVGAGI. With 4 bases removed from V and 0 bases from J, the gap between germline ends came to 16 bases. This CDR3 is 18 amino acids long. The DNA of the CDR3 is TGTGCCAGCAGTTTCCGCCGCCAAGGACCCTCTGGGGCCAACGTCCTGACTTTC. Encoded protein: CASSFRRQGPSGANVLTF.